This is a list of T cell receptor beta chains from one sample in a study of cytomegalovirus exposure and HLA in healthy donors. The protocol was immunoSEQ multiplex PCR, while the TCRdb copy is restricted to in-frame clones and leaves out a portion. The listing contains about 140,000 clones. The sample was PBMCs. These receptors were obtained from a male donor in good health and CMV-seronegative. Each CDR3 is given with its conserved first and last residue. D genes are given only for firm matches.

J gene | D gene | V gene | CDR3 protein | CDR3 DNA
TRBJ2-1 | TRBD2 | TRBV7-9 | CASSPPGTGGPKNEQFF | TGTGCCAGCAGCCCCCCGGGGACGGGAGGGCCTAAGAATGAGCAGTTCTTC
TRBJ2-1 | - | TRBV18 | CASSPLRAEEYNEQFF | TGTGCCAGCTCACCACTGAGAGCGGAAGAGTACAATGAGCAGTTCTTC
TRBJ2-3 | TRBD2 | TRBV9 | CASSGGLAGGFTDTQYF | TGTGCCAGCAGCGGGGGACTAGCGGGAGGGTTTACAGATACGCAGTATTTT
TRBJ2-3 | TRBD2 | TRBV5-1 | CASSFKGRTSGVDTQYF | TGCGCCAGCAGCTTTAAGGGTCGGACTAGCGGGGTGGATACGCAGTATTTT
TRBJ2-5 | TRBD2 | TRBV7-8 | CASSFRLAAQETQYF | TGTGCCAGCAGCTTCCGACTAGCGGCACAAGAGACCCAGTACTTC
TRBJ2-7 | - | TRBV28 | CASSFGGELVYEQYF | TGTGCCAGCAGTTTTGGAGGGGAGCTGGTATACGAGCAGTACTTC
TRBJ2-3 | - | TRBV7-9 | CASRQGADTQYF | TGTGCCAGCAGGCAAGGGGCAGATACGCAGTATTTT
TRBJ2-5 | TRBD2 | TRBV7-7 | CASSPGLAALETQYF | TGTGCTAGCAGCCCCGGACTAGCGGCTCTGGAGACCCAGTACTTC
TRBJ2-7 | TRBD1 | TRBV6-5 | CASRPGQGFGEQYF | TGTGCCAGCAGGCCGGGACAGGGTTTTGGCGAGCAGTACTTC
TRBJ1-5 | - | TRBV6-5 | CASKNDQGNQPQHF | TGTGCCAGCAAGAATGATCAGGGGAATCAGCCCCAGCATTTT
TRBJ1-1 | TRBD1 | TRBV19 | CASSPTGVGTEAFF | TGTGCCAGTAGTCCTACAGGGGTCGGCACTGAAGCTTTCTTT
TRBJ2-3 | - | TRBV9 | CASSVGPWGQTSTDTQYF | TGTGCCAGCAGCGTAGGGCCCTGGGGGCAGACTAGCACAGATACGCAGTATTTT
TRBJ2-7 | - | TRBV25-1 | CASSERGLAGPSYEQYF | TGTGCCAGCAGTGAAAGGGGGCTAGCGGGTCCTTCCTACGAGCAGTACTTC
TRBJ1-4 | - | TRBV7-2 | CASSRDRINEKLFF | TGTGCCAGCAGCCGCGACAGAATTAATGAAAAACTGTTTTTT
TRBJ1-4 | TRBD1 | TRBV5-1 | CASSLEPGTGGEKLFF | TGCGCCAGCAGCTTGGAACCGGGGACAGGGGGTGAAAAACTGTTTTTT
TRBJ1-2 | TRBD1 | TRBV10-3 | CAISEQGAIYGYTF | TGTGCCATCAGTGAGCAGGGGGCAATCTATGGCTACACCTTC
TRBJ2-2 | - | TRBV6-5 | CASSRTTIRTGELFF | TGTGCCAGCAGCCGGACTACAATTCGAACCGGGGAGCTGTTTTTT
TRBJ2-7 | - | TRBV19 | CASSIGGNVYEQYF | TGTGCCAGTAGTATCGGGGGAAATGTATACGAGCAGTACTTC
TRBJ2-7 | - | TRBV28 | CASSLSQGGEQYF | TGTGCCAGCAGTCTAAGTCAGGGGGGCGAGCAGTACTTC
TRBJ2-7 | TRBD2 | TRBV19 | CASRRLAGGAGEQYF | TGTGCCAGTAGACGACTAGCGGGAGGCGCCGGGGAGCAGTACTTC
TRBJ2-7 | - | TRBV15 | CATSISTREQYF | TGTGCCACCAGCATAAGCACTAGGGAGCAGTACTTC
TRBJ1-1 | - | TRBV5-1 | CASSLGQDEAFF | TGCGCCAGCAGCTTGGGACAGGATGAAGCTTTCTTT
TRBJ2-7 | TRBD2 | TRBV19 | CASSIPRASGMTEQYF | TGTGCCAGTAGTATCCCCCGGGCTAGCGGGATGACCGAGCAGTACTTC
TRBJ1-4 | - | TRBV18 | CASSPGTRGSEKLFF | TGTGCCAGCTCACCAGGGACAAGGGGGAGTGAAAAACTGTTTTTT
TRBJ2-7 | TRBD1 | TRBV27 | CASRGFGTGAWEQYF | TGTGCCAGCCGTGGGTTCGGGACAGGGGCGTGGGAGCAGTACTTC
TRBJ2-7 | - | TRBV27 | CAIAPSGVSYEQYF | TGTGCCATAGCGCCTTCGGGAGTCTCCTACGAGCAGTACTTC
TRBJ2-7 | TRBD1 | TRBV19 | CASSIGTGNYEQYF | TGTGCCAGTAGTATAGGGACAGGTAACTACGAGCAGTACTTC
TRBJ1-6 | - | TRBV27 | CASRTGEVYNSPLHF | TGTGCCAGCAGAACAGGAGAAGTCTATAATTCACCCCTCCACTTT
TRBJ2-3 | TRBD2 | TRBV5-1 | CASSLQAGGTDTQYF | TGCGCCAGCAGCCTACAAGCGGGAGGCACAGATACGCAGTATTTT
TRBJ2-1 | - | TRBV2 | CASSPLGTPNDEQFF | TGTGCCAGCAGCCCCCTCGGGACTCCCAACGATGAGCAGTTCTTC
TRBJ1-4 | - | TRBV30 | CAWTSGNEKLFF | TGTGCCTGGACCAGCGGAAATGAAAAACTGTTTTTT
TRBJ2-5 | TRBD2 | TRBV6-1 | CATRRTSGVKETQYF | TGTGCCACCCGGCGGACTAGCGGGGTAAAAGAGACCCAGTACTTC
TRBJ2-7 | - | TRBV27 | CASSSRNKLGEQYF | TGTGCCAGCAGTTCTAGAAACAAACTGGGCGAGCAGTACTTC
TRBJ1-2 | TRBD1 | TRBV9 | CASSVGGTGDDGYTF | TGTGCCAGCAGCGTAGGGGGGACAGGGGACGATGGCTACACCTTC
TRBJ2-7 | TRBD2 | TRBV6-5 | CASSYSPRLAGEQYF | TGTGCCAGCAGTTACTCGCCGAGACTAGCAGGCGAGCAGTACTTC
TRBJ2-3 | - | TRBV30 | CAWSPRSTDTQYF | TGTGCCTGGTCCCCTAGGAGCACAGATACGCAGTATTTT
TRBJ2-5 | - | TRBV10-3 | CAISESSFQETQYF | TGTGCCATCAGTGAGTCGTCATTCCAAGAGACCCAGTACTTC
TRBJ2-7 | - | TRBV25-1 | CASSEPLREQYF | TGTGCCAGCAGTGAGCCCCTACGGGAGCAGTACTTC
TRBJ2-7 | TRBD1 | TRBV25-1 | CASRRGRAYEQYF | TGTGCCAGCAGGAGGGGGCGGGCCTACGAGCAGTACTTC
TRBJ1-2 | - | TRBV6-5 | CASSYSTRPGEMGYTF | TGTGCCAGCAGTTACTCGACTCGGCCGGGTGAGATGGGCTACACCTTC
TRBJ2-2 | - | TRBV19 | CASSMSRLVRAGELFF | TGTGCCAGTAGTATGTCCCGACTAGTTCGAGCCGGGGAGCTGTTTTTT
TRBJ1-6 | TRBD1 | TRBV9 | CASSASGTGYSPLHF | TGTGCCAGCAGCGCCTCCGGGACAGGGTATTCACCCCTCCACTTT
TRBJ2-7 | TRBD1 | TRBV9 | CASSVAGGDYEQYF | TGTGCCAGCAGCGTAGCAGGGGGTGACTACGAGCAGTACTTC
TRBJ2-7 | TRBD1 | TRBV13 | CASSLGTGEQYF | TGTGCCAGCAGTCTAGGGACAGGGGAGCAGTACTTC
TRBJ2-1 | TRBD2 | TRBV19 | CATDSGGALNEQFF | TGTGCCACCGACAGCGGGGGGGCCCTAAATGAGCAGTTCTTC
TRBJ1-1 | - | TRBV25-1 | CASSAPMGHTEAFF | TGTGCCAGCAGTGCTCCTATGGGGCACACTGAAGCTTTCTTT
TRBJ1-4 | TRBD1 | TRBV28 | CASSLPGTVLEKLFF | TGTGCCAGCAGTTTACCCGGGACAGTCTTAGAAAAACTGTTTTTT
TRBJ1-4 | TRBD1 | TRBV4-3 | CASSRGDSLNEKLFF | TGCGCCAGCAGCCGGGGGGACAGCCTTAATGAAAAACTGTTTTTT
TRBJ1-4 | - | TRBV4-3 | CASSQESATNEKLFF | TGCGCCAGCAGCCAAGAGTCAGCAACTAATGAAAAACTGTTTTTT
TRBJ2-7 | TRBD1 | TRBV18 | CASSPGQDYEQYF | TGTGCCAGCTCGCCAGGACAGGACTACGAGCAGTACTTC
TRBJ1-2 | TRBD1 | TRBV7-9 | CASSYRDRGNYGYTF | TGTGCCAGCAGCTACCGGGACAGGGGAAACTATGGCTACACCTTC
TRBJ2-5 | - | TRBV9 | CASSVAYRGETQYF | TGTGCCAGCAGCGTAGCCTACCGGGGGGAGACCCAGTACTTC
TRBJ2-7 | - | TRBV18 | CASSKQDYEQYF | TGTGCCAGCTCCAAACAAGACTACGAGCAGTACTTC
TRBJ2-7 | TRBD2 | TRBV18 | CASSPPQTSGPSYEQYF | TGTGCCAGCTCACCACCTCAGACTAGCGGCCCTTCCTACGAGCAGTACTTC
TRBJ2-7 | - | TRBV18 | CASSPPREIRDSYEQYF | TGTGCCAGCTCACCACCCAGGGAAATAAGGGACTCCTACGAGCAGTACTTC
TRBJ1-1 | - | TRBV11-2 | CASSLAAGVNTEAFF | TGTGCCAGCAGCTTAGCGGCAGGGGTAAACACTGAAGCTTTCTTT
TRBJ1-2 | TRBD1 | TRBV30 | CAWRPSPGTDGTF | TGTGCCTGGAGACCCTCCCCCGGGACAGACGGAACCTTC
TRBJ2-7 | - | TRBV19 | CASSIIAESSYEQYF | TGTGCCAGTAGTATAATAGCGGAAAGCTCCTACGAGCAGTACTTC
TRBJ2-7 | - | TRBV15 | CATSRDRGSYEQYF | TGTGCCACCAGCAGAGACAGGGGCTCCTACGAGCAGTACTTC